These 18 T cell receptor beta chains were all obtained from the same sample, sequenced in a study of T cell responses to AZD1222 COVID-19 vaccine. Only in-frame clones appear in the TCRdb table, and some are missing; sequencing was by immunoSEQ multiplex PCR. The profile shows 120,000 to 150,000 clones, 88% of them singletons. Specimen: peripheral blood, collected on day 0 of AZD1222 vaccination. These receptors all stem from an adult in good health.

This clone was seen a single time. This chain uses TRBV30 with TRBJ1-2; D unclear. V was trimmed by 0 bases and J by 7 bases, leaving 12 bases between them. Germline CDR1 and CDR2: GTSNPN and SVGIG (reference sequence). This CDR3 is 13 amino acids long. CDR3 region: CAWSVREAGGYTF. CDR3 in DNA: TGTGCCTGGAGTGTACGAGAGGCGGGTGGCTACACCTTC.

The gene calls are TRBV7-9 and TRBJ1-1; D perhaps matches TRBD1 (6 bases). The V end lost 4 bases, the J end lost 1 base, and 7 bases lay between the germline ends. Germline lookup yields CDR1 SEHNR and CDR2 FQNEAQ (reference sequence). CDR3 length: 13 amino acids. The CDR3 sequence is CASSSQGNTEAFF. For the CDR3, the DNA is TGTGCCAGCAGCTCACAGGGGAACACTGAAGCTTTCTTT.

This chain joins TRBV29-1 and TRBJ1-1; D may be TRBD1 (6 bases). Per the germline V gene, CDR1 is SQVTM and CDR2 is ANQGSEA. CDR3 size: 14 residues. Trimming removed 3 bases from V and 0 bases from J, with 11 bases in between. DNA of the CDR3: TGCAGCGTTGAGGGGACACCTTTGAACACTGAAGCTTTCTTT. Its protein product is CSVEGTPLNTEAFF.

This chain joins TRBV28 and TRBJ1-5; maybe TRBD1 (5 bases). The CDR3 totals 15 residues. Germline V gene sequence: CDR1 MDHEN, CDR2 SYDVKM. The V end lost 3 bases, the J end lost 7 bases, and 16 bases lay between the germline ends. Written as DNA, the CDR3 is TGTGCCAGCAGTTTGAATGGGGGGGTGAGGCAGCCCCAGCATTTT. Amino acid sequence: CASSLNGGVRQPQHF.

In its sample, this clone was seen once. The chain recombines TRBV6-5 with TRBJ2-3, with D perhaps being TRBD1 or TRBD2 (5 bases each). The germline CDR1 and CDR2 sequences are MNHEY and SVGAGI. V was clipped by 7 bases and J by 1 base, with 15 bases between them. There are 15 residues in the CDR3. The CDR3 DNA sequence: TGTGCCAGCAAGAGCTTCGGGGACCGCACAGATACGCAGTATTTT. This translates into CASKSFGDRTDTQYF.

The chain combines TRBV5-1 with TRBJ2-2; D might be TRBD1 (6 bases). The CDR3 runs to 18 residues. Trimming stripped 4 bases from V and 2 bases from J, with 21 bases between. Germline V gene lookup returns CDR1 SGHRS and CDR2 YFSETQ. CDR3 sequence: CASSTQGSRTANTGELFF. The CDR3, as DNA: TGCGCCAGCAGCACCCAGGGTTCCAGGACAGCAAACACCGGGGAGCTGTTTTTT.

V and J are TRBV28 and TRBJ2-3, with 11 bases that match TRBD2. V trimming: 7 bases; J trimming: 2 bases; junction bases outside the gene matches: 5. Germline CDR1 and CDR2: MDHEN and SYDVKM. The CDR3 contains 15 residues. The CDR3 DNA reads as TGTGCCAGCACCAGACTAGCGGGGAACACAGATACGCAGTATTTT. It translates to CASTRLAGNTDTQYF.

This clone was found a few times. In DNA, the CDR3 is TGCGCCAGCAGCTGGGCCGGGACAGGGAGTCTGAACACTGAAGCTTTCTTT. Amino acids: CASSWAGTGSLNTEAFF. This rearrangement joins TRBV4-1 to TRBJ1-1, with TRBD1 matching over 9 bases. Germline V lookup: CDR1 MGHRA, CDR2 YSYEKL. This CDR3 has 17 residues. The ends lost 5 bases at V and 0 bases at J; junction bases unmatched: 10.

This chain uses TRBV30 with TRBJ2-3; 12 nucleotides agree with TRBD2. The CDR3 length is 15 residues. V was pared by 3 bases and J by 3 bases, with 4 bases of the junction left unmatched. CDR1 is GTSNPN and CDR2 is SVGIG in the germline V gene (reference sequence). The DNA of the CDR3 is TGTGCCTGGAGGCTAGCGGGGGGGCAAACAGATACGCAGTATTTT. Translation: CAWRLAGGQTDTQYF. The full variable domain, in which reference TRBV30 and TRBJ2-3 provide the parts outside the CDR3, is SQTIHQWPATLVQPVGSPLSLECTVEGTSNPNLYWYRQAAGRGLQLLFYSVGIGQISSEVPQNLSASRPQDRQFILSSKKLLLSDSGFYLCAWRLAGGQTDTQYFGPGTRLTVL.

The gene calls are TRBV7-9 and TRBJ1-2, with unresolved D. The CDR3 contains 12 residues. Germline V CDR1 and CDR2: SEHNR, FQNEAQ (reference sequence). V shed 5 bases and J shed 5 bases, with 9 bases lying between them. This chain's CDR3 is CASSPTGYGYTF. CDR3 nucleotides: TGTGCCAGCAGCCCCACGGGTTATGGCTACACCTTC.

The rearrangement uses TRBV27 and TRBJ1-5; possible D gene TRBD1, 5 bases. Trimming removed 3 bases from V and 3 bases from J, with 9 bases in between. The germline CDR1 and CDR2 sequences are MNHEY and SMNVEV (reference sequence). This CDR3 region has 14 residues. CDR3 protein: CASSLGGDNQPQHF. In nucleotides, the CDR3 is TGTGCCAGCAGTTTGGGGGGGGACAATCAGCCCCAGCATTTT.

The genes are TRBV7-7 and TRBJ2-2; the match to TRBD1 covers 8 bases. Germline CDR1 reads SSHAT; CDR2 reads FNYEAQ (reference sequence). The CDR3 contains 15 residues. V lost 5 bases, J lost 6 bases, and 8 bases stayed unmatched. This CDR3 reads CASSPGGITAGELFF. CDR3 DNA: TGTGCCAGCAGCCCAGGGGGCATCACGGCCGGGGAGCTGTTTTTT.

This clone was recorded once. The chain is built from TRBV6-5 and TRBJ1-6; D remains unclear. Trimming pared 0 bases from V and 9 bases from J, leaving 6 bases between. The CDR3 is 13 amino acids. Germline values: CDR1 MNHEY, CDR2 SVGAGI. CDR3 in DNA: TGTGCCAGCAGTTACTCGAAGGGTTCACCCCTCCACTTT. Its protein product is CASSYSKGSPLHF.

The V call is TRBV7-8, the J call TRBJ1-2, with 7 bases aligning to TRBD1. V gave up 3 bases and J gave up 4 bases; unmatched junction bases: 8. The CDR3 is made up of 15 amino acids. Looked up from germline, CDR1 is SGHVS and CDR2 is FQNEAQ. The DNA of the CDR3 is TGTGCCAGCAGCTTCGTGAGGTCAGGGGGCTATGGCTACACCTTC. This sequence encodes CASSFVRSGGYGYTF. Full variable domain (remainder filled in from reference TRBV7-8 and TRBJ1-2): GAGVSQSPRYKVAKRGQDVALRCDPISGHVSLFWYQQALGQGPEFLTYFQNEAQLDKSGLPSDRFFAERPEGSVSTLKIQRTQQEDSAVYLCASSFVRSGGYGYTFGSGTRLTVV.

This clone has ten or more counts. The J gene is TRBJ1-2, the V gene TRBV6-5; D gene ambiguous. V was cut by 0 bases and J by 4 bases, with 15 bases left in between. The CDR3 extends over 16 amino acids. Germline V CDR1 and CDR2: MNHEY, SVGAGI. In DNA form, the CDR3 reads TGTGCCAGCAGTTACTCCGACTTATCGAGAGCCTATGGCTACACCTTC. It codes for CASSYSDLSRAYGYTF.

The chain carries TRBV28 and TRBJ1-2; D is possibly TRBD1 (5 bases). V was cut by 4 bases and J by 6 bases, with 12 bases left in between. The CDR3 covers 13 residues. Germline V CDR1 and CDR2: MDHEN, SYDVKM. In DNA, the CDR3 is TGTGCCAGCAGTTCTGGGGGAAGGGATGGCTACACCTTC. This translates into CASSSGGRDGYTF.

The V gene is TRBV5-6, the J gene TRBJ1-1, with unresolved D. The length of the CDR3 is 13 residues. Germline CDR1 and CDR2: SGHDT and YYEEEE. Between the trimmed V and J ends, which lost 2 bases and 10 bases, there was a span of 15 bases. The DNA for the CDR3 is TGTGCCAGCAGCTTTGGTAAGGTCCTGAGAGCTTTCTTT. It codes for CASSFGKVLRAFF.

The chain uses TRBV3-1 (or the pseudogene TRBV3-2) and TRBJ2-5; D may correspond to TRBD1 or TRBD2 (7 bases each). This CDR3 contains 14 residues. The germline CDR1 and CDR2 sequences are LGHDT and YNNKEL (reference sequence). V gave up 5 bases and J gave up 5 bases, with 15 bases separating them. CDR3 in DNA: TGTGCCAGCAGCTACCAGGGGGGGATTGAGACCCAGTACTTC. Translation gives CASSYQGGIETQYF.